The 26 T cell receptor beta chains below come from one sample, sequenced in a study of cytomegalovirus exposure and HLA in healthy donors. With 60 Vbeta and 13 Jbeta primers, the PCR was carried out. Clones were sequenced by immunoSEQ multiplex PCR, and TCRdb holds only the in-frame ones, with some missing. Of 200,000 to 250,000 clones in the sample, approximately 82% were seen once. Material: PBMCs. The receptors were gathered from a woman between 40 and 55 years old in good health and CMV-seronegative.

J is TRBJ1-2 and V is TRBV7-2; D gene ambiguous. This CDR3 has 15 amino acids. The germline gives CDR1 SGHTA, CDR2 FQGNSA. Trimming took off 1 base at V and 5 bases at J, with 14 bases between the two ends. The CDR3 loop is CASSLGEVGIYGYTF. CDR3 sequence (DNA): TGTGCCAGCAGCTTAGGGGAGGTCGGGATATATGGCTACACCTTC. Supplemented by reference TRBV7-2 and TRBJ1-2, the full variable domain reads GAGVSQSPSNKVTEKGKDVELRCDPISGHTALYWYRQSLGQGLEFLIYFQGNSAPDKSGLPSDRFSAERTGGSVSTLTIQRTQQEDSAVYLCASSLGEVGIYGYTFGSGTRLTVV.

The chain recombines TRBV7-3 with TRBJ2-5, with D hard to call. Germline V gene data show CDR1 as SGHTA and CDR2 as FQGTGA. This CDR3 is 13 amino acids long. Trimming stripped 4 bases from V and 5 bases from J, with 11 bases between. The chain's CDR3 is CASSYVSGETQYF. The CDR3 nucleotides are TGTGCCAGCAGCTACGTTTCCGGGGAGACCCAGTACTTC.

This chain connects TRBV7-6 to TRBJ1-1; 10 bases align to TRBD1. This CDR3 spans 15 amino acids. Trimming took 1 base from V and 5 from J; bases not matched to a gene: 4. Per germline, CDR1 SGHVS and CDR2 FNYEAQ. The CDR3 region is CASSLGDRGGTEAFF. The CDR3 DNA follows: TGTGCCAGCAGCTTAGGGGACAGGGGAGGAACTGAAGCTTTCTTT.

This chain joins TRBV5-1 and TRBJ1-5, with a tentative D call TRBD1 (6 bases). The CDR3 totals 15 residues. The germline CDR1 and CDR2 sequences are SGHRS and YFSETQ. V dropped 1 base and J dropped 4 bases, with 12 bases sitting between them. The CDR3 nucleotides are TGCGCCAGCAGCTTGAGGGGGGAGGGGAATCAGCCCCAGCATTTT. It translates to CASSLRGEGNQPQHF.

V and J are TRBV29-1 and TRBJ2-1, with 8 bases fitting TRBD2. The CDR3 extends over 15 amino acids. The ends lost 4 bases at V and 3 bases at J; junction bases unmatched: 8. Germline V gives CDR1 SQVTM, CDR2 ANQGSEA. The CDR3 region has the DNA TGCAGCGTTGGGCCCAGCGGGGGAAACTACAATGAGCAGTTCTTC. Translating gives CSVGPSGGNYNEQFF.

This chain joins TRBV2 and TRBJ1-2, with 8 bases fitting TRBD1. The CDR3 totals 13 residues. The V and J ends lost 6 bases and 8 bases, in that order; junction bases with no gene match: 8. Germline assignment: CDR1 SNHLY and CDR2 FYNNEI. CDR3 region: CASRDTGGSGYTF. CDR3 DNA sequence: TGTGCCAGCAGGGACACAGGGGGGTCCGGCTACACCTTC.

The CDR3: CASSVQGETQYF. The CDR3 bases are TGTGCCAGCAGCGTACAGGGAGAGACCCAGTACTTC. This chain connects TRBV9 to TRBJ2-5; perhaps TRBD1 as D (5 bases). The CDR3 is 12 amino acids. The germline V gene encodes CDR1 SGDLS and CDR2 YYNGEE. With 1 base removed from V and 4 bases from J, the gap between germline ends came to 5 bases.

Note on this clone: Germline is not matched at one junction end, which may reflect a read error. This sequence joins TRBV7-7 and TRBJ1-4; D not resolved. This CDR3 comprises 14 residues. Germline V gene sequence: CDR1 SSHAT, CDR2 FNYEAQ (reference sequence). The CDR3 bases are TGTGCTAGCAGCTTAGACTCAACTAATGAAAAACTGTTTTTT. Translation gives CASSLDSTNEKLFF.

The CDR3 sequence: CASSKRGTGSKETQYF. CDR3 nucleotides: TGTGCCAGCAGCAAACGGGGGACAGGGAGTAAGGAGACCCAGTACTTC. The chain has TRBV21-1 and TRBJ2-5; TRBD1, as called in the table, went unchecked against the DNA. TRBV21-1 corresponds to a pseudogene. The CDR3 is 16 residues long.

The genes are TRBV5-8 and TRBJ1-1; 7 nucleotides line up with TRBD1. After removal of 4 bases from V and 3 bases from J, the junction contained 9 bases not matched to a gene. This CDR3 comprises 15 residues. Germline V CDR1 and CDR2: SGHTS, YDEGEE. The CDR3 nucleotides are TGTGCCAGCAGCGGATCGACAGGGAGGTACACTGAAGCTTTCTTT. This codes for CASSGSTGRYTEAFF.

This chain uses TRBV27 with TRBJ1-5, with a possible D match to TRBD1 (6 bases). Per germline, CDR1 MNHEY and CDR2 SMNVEV (reference sequence). This CDR3 contains 14 residues. The ends were cut back, 3 bases at V and 5 bases at J, with 11 bases in the middle. The CDR3 is CASSFGQGYQPQHF. The DNA of the CDR3 is TGTGCCAGCAGTTTTGGGCAGGGGTATCAGCCCCAGCATTTT.

The chain carries TRBV6-1 and TRBJ2-7, with 11 bases fitting TRBD1. The CDR3 is 14 amino acids. Germline lookup yields CDR1 MNHNS and CDR2 SASEGT. After removal of 7 bases from V and 2 bases from J, the junction contained 4 bases not matched to a gene. The CDR3: CASTVGQGAYEQYF. The CDR3 bases are TGTGCCAGCACCGTGGGACAGGGGGCCTACGAGCAGTACTTC.

With regard to this clone: Within the sample, other DNA sequences also encode this same CDR3. The V gene is TRBV30, the J gene TRBJ1-1; D is perhaps TRBD1 (5 bases). This CDR3 is built from 13 residues. Germline lookup yields CDR1 GTSNPN and CDR2 SVGIG (reference sequence). Trimming left V 0 bases short and J 3 bases short, with 8 bases between. In DNA, the CDR3 is TGTGCCTGGAGTGTCGGGGGTGACACTGAAGCTTTCTTT. It is translated as CAWSVGGDTEAFF.

Note on this clone: One junction end disagrees with the germline gene, perhaps due to a read error. This chain joins TRBV6-5 and TRBJ1-6, with 8 bases matching TRBD1. Germline-derived CDR1 and CDR2 are MNHEY and SVGAGI. This CDR3 is built from 14 residues. The CDR3 spells CASRPTGGNSPPHF. The CDR3 DNA reads TGTGCCAGCAGGCCCACAGGGGGGAATTCACCCCCCCACTTT.

The chain recombines TRBV19 with TRBJ1-4; the match to TRBD1 covers 9 bases. This CDR3 contains 14 residues. Germline CDR1 reads LNHDA; CDR2 reads SQIVND (reference sequence). Trimming removed 8 bases from V and 3 bases from J; junction bases left unmatched: 4. Here the CDR3 DNA reads TGTGCCAGTGGGGGACAGGGTTCTAATGAAAAACTGTTTTTT. It specifies CASGGQGSNEKLFF.

The chain links TRBV7-2 to TRBJ2-7, with 12 bases identical to TRBD2. The ends lost 5 bases at V and 2 bases at J; junction bases unmatched: 4. The CDR3 contains 15 residues. The germline CDR1 and CDR2 sequences are SGHTA and FQGNSA. The CDR3 coding sequence is TGTGCCAGCAGCCGGACTAGCGGGGTCCCCTACGAGCAGTACTTC. Encoded protein: CASSRTSGVPYEQYF.

The V call is TRBV18, the J call TRBJ2-7; possibly TRBD2 for D (5 bases). Germline V gene lookup returns CDR1 KGHSH and CDR2 LQKENI. This CDR3 has 15 residues. V was pared by 1 base and J by 0 bases, with 10 bases between. The CDR3 loop reads CASSPLRRGSYEQYF. CDR3 nucleotide sequence: TGTGCCAGCTCACCACTCCGACGGGGCTCCTACGAGCAGTACTTC.

CDR3 sequence (DNA): TGTGCCAGCTCACCCGGAGGGAATCGGTTCGCGGCCCTCCACTTT. It yields the protein CASSPGGNRFAALHF. J is TRBJ1-6 and V is TRBV18, with D unclear. The CDR3 consists of 15 residues. Germline lookup yields CDR1 KGHSH and CDR2 LQKENI. Trimming cost V 3 bases and J 14 bases, with 20 bases left between them.

J is TRBJ1-1 and V is TRBV6-5; tentatively, D is TRBD1 (5 bases). This CDR3 contains 15 residues. The germline V gene has CDR1 MNHEY and CDR2 SVGAGI. V lost 2 bases, J lost 1 base, and 11 bases lay in between. The CDR3 region is CASSYGAPQNTEAFF. The CDR3 coding sequence is TGTGCCAGCAGTTACGGGGCACCCCAGAACACTGAAGCTTTCTTT.

The chain carries TRBV27 and TRBJ2-1, with 8 nucleotides matching TRBD2. The V gene end was trimmed by 5 bases and the J gene end by 7 bases; junction bases not matched to a gene: 7. In germline, CDR1 is MNHEY, CDR2 SMNVEV (reference sequence). CDR3 length equals 14 residues. DNA of the CDR3: TGTGCCAGCAGTATCCTATCGGGGGGGAATGAGCAGTTCTTC. Amino acids: CASSILSGGNEQFF.

The chain joins TRBV19 to TRBJ1-1; no clear D gene. This CDR3 spans 12 amino acids. With 1 base removed from V and 6 bases from J, the gap between germline ends came to 6 bases. Germline V CDR1 and CDR2: LNHDA, SQIVND (reference sequence). CDR3 amino acids: CASSIGRAEAFF. The CDR3 nucleotides are TGTGCCAGTAGTATAGGGAGGGCTGAAGCTTTCTTT.

The V gene is TRBV7-2, the J gene TRBJ1-2; D might be TRBD1 (6 bases). Germline CDR1 SGHTA, CDR2 FQGNSA. Trimming took off 1 base at V and 5 bases at J, with 14 bases between the two ends. The CDR3 covers 15 residues. The CDR3 loop reads CASSLDVGARYGYTF. The CDR3 DNA is TGTGCCAGCAGCTTAGATGTGGGGGCTAGGTATGGCTACACCTTC.

This chain links TRBV10-3 with TRBJ1-1; 7 bases fit TRBD1. J gave up 4 bases and V 6 bases, and 5 bases lay outside the gene matches. Looked up from germline, CDR1 is ENHRY and CDR2 is SYGVKD. The CDR3 length is 13 residues. CDR3 amino acids: CAIRQGLGTEAFF. The DNA for the CDR3 is TGTGCCATCAGACAGGGGTTGGGCACTGAAGCTTTCTTT.

This clone was recorded only once. The V gene is TRBV9, the J gene TRBJ1-1; tentatively, D is TRBD1 (6 bases). The germline V and J ends were trimmed by 0 bases and 1 base, with 7 bases remaining between them. Looked up from germline, CDR1 is SGDLS and CDR2 is YYNGEE. This CDR3 region has 14 residues. Written as DNA, the CDR3 is TGTGCCAGCAGCGTAGGACAGGCGAACACTGAAGCTTTCTTT. Translating it yields CASSVGQANTEAFF.

Only one count was recorded for this clone. V usage is TRBV12-5 and J usage is TRBJ2-5, with D uncertain. CDR1 and CDR2 (germline): LGHNT, FRNRAP. The V end lost 4 bases, the J end lost 8 bases, and 17 bases lay between the germline ends. This CDR3 is 14 amino acids long. CDR3 sequence (DNA): TGTGCTAGTGGTTCTCCAATCCTAAGTGGTACCCAGTACTTC. Translation gives CASGSPILSGTQYF.

The rearrangement links TRBV28 to TRBJ1-2; D might be TRBD1 (6 bases). V gave up 4 bases and J gave up 5 bases, with 17 bases separating them. The CDR3 length is 15 residues. The germline CDR1 and CDR2 sequences are MDHEN and SYDVKM. This CDR3 reads CASSWRNRDGYGYTF. CDR3 sequence (DNA): TGTGCCAGCAGTTGGCGGAACAGGGATGGGTATGGCTACACCTTC.